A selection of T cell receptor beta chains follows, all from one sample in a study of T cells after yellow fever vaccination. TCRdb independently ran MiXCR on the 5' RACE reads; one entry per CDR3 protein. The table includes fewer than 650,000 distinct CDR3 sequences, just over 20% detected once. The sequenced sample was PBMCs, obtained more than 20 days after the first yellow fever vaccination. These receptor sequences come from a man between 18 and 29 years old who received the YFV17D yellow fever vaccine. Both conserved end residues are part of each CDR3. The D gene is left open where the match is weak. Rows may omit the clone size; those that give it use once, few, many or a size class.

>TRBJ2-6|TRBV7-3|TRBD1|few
CASSLIAQGASGANVLTF
TGTGCCAGCAGCTTAATCGCCCAGGGGGCCTCTGGGGCCAACGTCCTGACTTTC
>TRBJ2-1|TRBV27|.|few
CASSYASVPYNEQFF
TGTGCCAGCAGCTACGCTAGCGTCCCCTACAATGAGCAGTTCTTC
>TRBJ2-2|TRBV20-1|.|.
CSARSSGRTGELFF
TGCAGTGCTAGATCCAGCGGTCGCACCGGGGAGCTGTTTTTT
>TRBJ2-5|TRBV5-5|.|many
CASSLGTGRGETQYF
TGCGCCAGCAGCTTGGGAACCGGGCGTGGAGAGACCCAGTACTTC
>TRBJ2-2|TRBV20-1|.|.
CSARVESGVVTGELFF
TGCAGTGCTAGAGTGGAGAGTGGGGTTGTCACCGGGGAGCTGTTTTTT
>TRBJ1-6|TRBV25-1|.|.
CASRGRGDNSPLHF
TGTGCCAGCAGAGGCCGCGGGGATAATTCACCCCTCCACTTT
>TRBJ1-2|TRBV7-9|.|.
CASSLGRGDLMGYTF
TGTGCCAGCAGCTTGGGGAGGGGCGACCTGATGGGCTACACCTTC
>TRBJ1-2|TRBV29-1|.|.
CSVGRAGDNYGYTF
TGCAGCGTTGGTAGGGCAGGCGATAACTATGGCTACACCTTC
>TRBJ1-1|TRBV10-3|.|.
CAIRAGASTEAFF
TGTGCCATCAGGGCAGGGGCGAGCACTGAAGCTTTCTTT
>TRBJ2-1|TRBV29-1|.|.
CSVEVPRTDEQFF
TGCAGCGTTGAAGTGCCTAGGACCGATGAGCAGTTCTTC
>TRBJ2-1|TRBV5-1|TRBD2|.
CASSLAGGRDSYNEQFF
TGCGCCAGCAGCTTGGCCGGCGGGAGGGATTCCTACAATGAGCAGTTCTTC
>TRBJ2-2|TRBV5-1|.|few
CASSLVGNANTGELFF
TGCGCCAGCAGCTTGGTCGGGAACGCGAACACCGGGGAGCTGTTTTTT
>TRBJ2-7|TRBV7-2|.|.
CASSLGSSDYEQYF
TGTGCCAGCAGCTTAGGGAGTAGCGACTACGAGCAGTACTTC
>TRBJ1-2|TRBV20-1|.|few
CSAPPGHLYNGYTF
TGCAGTGCCCCTCCGGGACACCTCTATAATGGCTACACCTTC
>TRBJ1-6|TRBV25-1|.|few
CASSFMGSPLHF
TGTGCCAGCAGTTTCATGGGTTCACCCCTCCACTTT
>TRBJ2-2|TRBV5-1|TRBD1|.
CASSLTTGTGYTGELFF
TGCGCCAGCAGCTTGACGACCGGGACAGGGTACACCGGGGAGCTGTTTTTT
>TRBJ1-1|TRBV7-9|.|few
CASSFGNLFGTEAFF
TGTGCCAGCTCTTTCGGAAATCTGTTTGGCACTGAAGCTTTCTTT
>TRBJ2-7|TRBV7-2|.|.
CASSLGRGLSYEQYF
TGTGCCAGCAGCTTAGGCAGGGGTTTATCCTACGAGCAGTACTTC
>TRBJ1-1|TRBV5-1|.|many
CASSLAPTDLGTEAFF
TGCGCCAGCAGCTTGGCCCCCACCGACCTGGGAACTGAAGCTTTCTTT
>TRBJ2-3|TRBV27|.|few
CASSLFAGASNTQYF
TGTGCCAGCAGTTTATTCGCAGGGGCGAGTAATACGCAGTATTTT
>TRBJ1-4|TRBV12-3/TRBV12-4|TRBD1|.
CASSPRGNPTNEKLFF
TGTGCCAGCAGTCCCAGGGGGAACCCAACTAATGAAAAACTGTTTTTT
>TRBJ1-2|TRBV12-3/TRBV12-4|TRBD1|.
CASSLGQGINNHYGYTF
TGTGCCAGCAGTCTGGGACAGGGTATCAATAATCACTATGGCTACACCTTC
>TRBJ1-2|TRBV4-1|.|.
CASSITGKRDGYTF
TGCGCCAGCAGCATAACAGGAAAGAGAGATGGCTACACCTTC
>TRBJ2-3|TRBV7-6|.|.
CASSLALNTDTQYF
TGTGCCAGCAGCTTAGCTCTTAACACAGATACGCAGTATTTT
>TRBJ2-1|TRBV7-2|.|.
CASSLFRAESSYNEQFF
TGTGCCAGCAGCTTATTCCGAGCGGAAAGCTCCTACAATGAGCAGTTCTTC
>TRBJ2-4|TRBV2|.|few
CASGYAKNIQYF
TGTGCCAGCGGGTACGCCAAAAACATTCAGTACTTC
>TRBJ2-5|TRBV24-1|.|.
CATSDHTGETQYF
TGTGCCACCAGTGATCATACAGGAGAGACCCAGTACTTC
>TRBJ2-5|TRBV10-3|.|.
CTISFWGRGLFKRETQYF
TGTACCATCAGTTTTTGGGGCAGGGGATTATTTAAACGAGAGACCCAGTACTTC
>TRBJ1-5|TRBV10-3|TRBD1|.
CATRDRGEYSNQPQHF
TGTGCCACCCGGGACAGGGGGGAGTATAGCAATCAGCCCCAGCATTTT
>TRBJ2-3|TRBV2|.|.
CASMKENTDTQYF
TGTGCCAGCATGAAGGAAAACACAGATACGCAGTATTTT
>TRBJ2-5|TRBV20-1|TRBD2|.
CSAREPAGVAGGETQYF
TGCAGTGCTAGAGAACCTGCCGGGGTAGCGGGGGGGGAGACCCAGTACTTC
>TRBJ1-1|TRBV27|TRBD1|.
CATRDRPNTEAFF
TGTGCCACGAGGGACAGGCCGAACACTGAAGCTTTCTTT
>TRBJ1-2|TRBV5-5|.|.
CASRLDGEDHF
TGTGCCAGCAGGTTGGACGGCGAGGATCACTTC
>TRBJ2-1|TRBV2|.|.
CASSGATGSLWQFF
TGTGCCAGCAGTGGGGCCACAGGGTCGCTCTGGCAGTTCTTC
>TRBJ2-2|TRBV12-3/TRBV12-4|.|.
CASTPRSGELFF
TGTGCCAGCACCCCACGGTCCGGGGAGCTGTTTTTT
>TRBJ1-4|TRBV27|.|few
CASSLGRGERKLFF
TGTGCCAGCAGTTTAGGGAGGGGTGAGAGAAAACTGTTTTTT
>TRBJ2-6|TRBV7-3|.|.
CASSSTGTNSGANVLTF
TGTGCCAGCAGCTCCACCGGGACCAACTCTGGGGCCAACGTCCTGACTTTC
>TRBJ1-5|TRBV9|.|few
CASSVGPGSHNQPQHF
TGTGCCAGCAGCGTAGGTCCAGGGAGTCACAATCAGCCCCAGCATTTT
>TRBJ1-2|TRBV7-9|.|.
CASLRTAGDIYGYTF
TGTGCCAGCTTACGGACGGCCGGTGATATCTATGGCTACACCTTC
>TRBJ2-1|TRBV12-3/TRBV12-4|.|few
CASSFCRLGVDCEQFF
TGTGCCAGCAGTTTCTGTCGACTGGGGGTGGATTGTGAGCAGTTCTTC
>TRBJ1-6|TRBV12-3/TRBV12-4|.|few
CASSAGQVSSYNSPLHF
TGTGCCAGCAGCGCGGGGCAGGTCAGCTCCTATAATTCACCCCTCCACTTT
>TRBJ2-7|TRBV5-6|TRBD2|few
CASRGGKGYEQYF
TGTGCCAGCAGGGGGGGGAAGGGCTACGAGCAGTACTTC
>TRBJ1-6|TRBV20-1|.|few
CSASVTGGRSSPLHF
TGCAGTGCGTCAGTGACAGGCGGTAGGAGTTCACCCCTCCACTTT